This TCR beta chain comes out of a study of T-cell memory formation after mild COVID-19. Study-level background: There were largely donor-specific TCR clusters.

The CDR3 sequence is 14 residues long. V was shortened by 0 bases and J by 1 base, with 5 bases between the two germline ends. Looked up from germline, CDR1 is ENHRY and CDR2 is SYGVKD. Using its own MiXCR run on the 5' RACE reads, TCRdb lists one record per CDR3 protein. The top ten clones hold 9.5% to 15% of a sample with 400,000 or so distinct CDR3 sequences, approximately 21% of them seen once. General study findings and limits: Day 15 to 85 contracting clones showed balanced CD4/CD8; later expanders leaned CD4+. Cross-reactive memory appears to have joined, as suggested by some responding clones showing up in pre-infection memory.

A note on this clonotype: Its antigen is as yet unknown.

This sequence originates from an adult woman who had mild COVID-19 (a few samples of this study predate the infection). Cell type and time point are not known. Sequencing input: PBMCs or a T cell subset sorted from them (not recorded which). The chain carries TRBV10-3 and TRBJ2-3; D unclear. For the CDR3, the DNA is TGTGCCATCAGTGAGTCTTCTCGCACAGATACGCAGTATTTT. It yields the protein CAISESSRTDTQYF.